This T cell receptor beta chain was identified during a study of T cell changes during pregnancy in multiple sclerosis. This CDR3 spans 16 amino acids. V dropped 4 bases and J dropped 3; count of bases not matched to a gene: 9. From germline, CDR1 is SEHNR and CDR2 FQNEAQ (reference sequence). Only in-frame clones appear in the TCRdb table, and some are missing; sequencing was by immunoSEQ multiplex PCR. The sample records more than 75,000 clones, over 85% being singletons. The sample in question was peripheral blood, obtained in the first trimester of pregnancy. This TCR derives from a female donor with multiple sclerosis, enrolled in a pregnancy study. V and J are TRBV7-9 and TRBJ2-1; the match to TRBD1 covers 7 bases. This CDR3 is CASSSTGPGGYNEQFF. The DNA of the CDR3 is TGTGCCAGCAGCTCGACAGGTCCAGGGGGCTACAATGAGCAGTTCTTC.